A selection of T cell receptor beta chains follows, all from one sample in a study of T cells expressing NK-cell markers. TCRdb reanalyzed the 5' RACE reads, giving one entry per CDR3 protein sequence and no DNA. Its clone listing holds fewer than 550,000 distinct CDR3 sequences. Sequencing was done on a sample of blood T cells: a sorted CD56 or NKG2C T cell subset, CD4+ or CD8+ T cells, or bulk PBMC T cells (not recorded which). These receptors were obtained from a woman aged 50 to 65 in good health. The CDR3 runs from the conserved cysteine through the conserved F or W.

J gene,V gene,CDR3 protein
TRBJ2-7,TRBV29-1,CSANLRGLGEQYF
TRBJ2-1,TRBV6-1,CASRPGLATYNEQFF
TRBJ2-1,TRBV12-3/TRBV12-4,CASSALAGESSYNEQFF
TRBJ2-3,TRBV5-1,CASSLDRTGITDTQYF
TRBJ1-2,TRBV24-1,CATSDSTGPNGYTF
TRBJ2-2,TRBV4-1,CASSPLGQGALGGTGELFF
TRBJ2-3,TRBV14,CASSQEFRDSNTDTQYF
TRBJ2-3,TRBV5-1,CASSKGRRTSGSSHRTDTQYF
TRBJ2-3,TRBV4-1,CASSQAGLTDTQYF
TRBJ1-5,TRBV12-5,CASALRLPRGVRNQPQHF
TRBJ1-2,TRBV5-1,CASRSPGIGRDYGYTF
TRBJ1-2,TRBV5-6,CASSPGTGRGYTF
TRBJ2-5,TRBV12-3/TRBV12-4,CASKTGAEETQYF
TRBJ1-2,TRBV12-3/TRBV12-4,CASSIGRIDRVRGYTF